This T cell receptor (beta chain) came from a study of radiotherapy plus CTLA-4 blockade in lung cancer. In the study overall: Patients showed objective responses in about 18% of cases and disease control in 30% to 40%.

This CDR3 comprises 13 residues. CDR1 and CDR2 from the germline V gene are SGHDT and YYEEEE. Trimming shortened V by 4 bases and J by 1 base, and 5 bases separated the two germline ends. Patients in the study, people with chemo-refractory metastatic non-small-cell lung cancer, received focal radiation plus ipilimumab CTLA-4 blockade. The assay was immunoSEQ multiplex PCR, and TCRdb's table has in-frame clones only and misses some. The table includes tens of thousands of clones, approximately 76% detected once. The sequencing used peripheral blood, collected from a patient treated with radiotherapy plus ipilimumab. This TCR came from a human donor with non-small cell lung cancer whose response to radiotherapy plus ipilimumab could not be evaluated. Some clones in this sample may be carry-over from other donors' samples. J is TRBJ2-2 and V is TRBV5-6, with unresolved D. The CDR3 nucleotides read TGTGCCAGCAGCCCGGGGAACACCGGGGAGCTGTTTTTT. As protein: CASSPGNTGELFF.